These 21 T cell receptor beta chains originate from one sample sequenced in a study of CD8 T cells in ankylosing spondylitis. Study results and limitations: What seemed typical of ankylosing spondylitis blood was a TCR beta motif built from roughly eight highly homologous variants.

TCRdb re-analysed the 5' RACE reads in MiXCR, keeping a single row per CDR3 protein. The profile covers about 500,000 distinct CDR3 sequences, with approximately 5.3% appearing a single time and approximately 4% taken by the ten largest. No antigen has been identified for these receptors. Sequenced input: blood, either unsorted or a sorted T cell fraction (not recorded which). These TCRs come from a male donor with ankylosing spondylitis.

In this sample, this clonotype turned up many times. This CDR3 reads CASSLGDRLTDTQYF. CDR3 in DNA: TGTGCCAGCAGCTTAGGGGACAGGCTCACAGATACGCAGTATTTT. The chain has TRBV7-2 and TRBJ2-3; 8 bases agree with TRBD1. Trimming took 1 base from V and 2 from J; bases not matched to a gene: 2. The CDR3 has 15 amino acids. CDR1 is SGHTA and CDR2 is FQGNSA in the germline V gene.

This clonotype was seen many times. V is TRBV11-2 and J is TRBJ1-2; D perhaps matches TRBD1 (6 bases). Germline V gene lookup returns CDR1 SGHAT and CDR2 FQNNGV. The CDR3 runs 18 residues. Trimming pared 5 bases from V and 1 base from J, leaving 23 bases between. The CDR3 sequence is CASSPSLGHSFSNYGYTF. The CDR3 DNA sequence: TGTGCCAGCAGCCCTTCCTTGGGACATTCCTTCAGTAACTATGGCTACACCTTC.

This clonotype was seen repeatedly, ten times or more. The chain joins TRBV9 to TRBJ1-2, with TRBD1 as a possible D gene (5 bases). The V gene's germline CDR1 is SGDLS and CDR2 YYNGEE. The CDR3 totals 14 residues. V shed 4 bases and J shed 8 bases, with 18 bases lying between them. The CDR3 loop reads CASSPLRAGKGYTF. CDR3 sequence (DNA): TGTGCCAGCAGCCCCCTCAGGGCCGGTAAGGGCTACACCTTC.

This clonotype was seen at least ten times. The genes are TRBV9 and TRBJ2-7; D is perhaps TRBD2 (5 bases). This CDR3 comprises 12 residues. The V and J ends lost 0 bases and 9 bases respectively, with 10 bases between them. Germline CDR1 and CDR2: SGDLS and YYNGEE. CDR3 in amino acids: CASSVVEGRQYF. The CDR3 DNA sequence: TGTGCCAGCAGCGTAGTAGAGGGTAGGCAGTACTTC.

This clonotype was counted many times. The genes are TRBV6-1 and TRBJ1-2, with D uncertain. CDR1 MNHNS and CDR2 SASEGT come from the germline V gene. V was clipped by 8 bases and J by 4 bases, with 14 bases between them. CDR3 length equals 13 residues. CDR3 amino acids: CASVLGQFYGYTF. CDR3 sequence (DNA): TGTGCCAGCGTGCTCGGGCAGTTCTATGGCTACACCTTC.

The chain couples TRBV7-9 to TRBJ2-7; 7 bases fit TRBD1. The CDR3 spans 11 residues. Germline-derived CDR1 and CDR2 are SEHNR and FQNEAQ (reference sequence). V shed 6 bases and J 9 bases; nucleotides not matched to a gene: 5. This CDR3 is CASSQGVRQYF. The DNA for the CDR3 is TGTGCCAGCAGTCAGGGGGTGCGGCAGTACTTC.

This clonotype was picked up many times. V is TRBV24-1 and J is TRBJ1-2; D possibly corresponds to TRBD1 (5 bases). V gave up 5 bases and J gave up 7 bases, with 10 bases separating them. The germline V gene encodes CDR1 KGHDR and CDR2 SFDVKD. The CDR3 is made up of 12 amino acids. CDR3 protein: CATSGGTGGYTF. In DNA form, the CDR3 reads TGTGCCACCAGTGGTGGGACCGGTGGCTACACCTTC.

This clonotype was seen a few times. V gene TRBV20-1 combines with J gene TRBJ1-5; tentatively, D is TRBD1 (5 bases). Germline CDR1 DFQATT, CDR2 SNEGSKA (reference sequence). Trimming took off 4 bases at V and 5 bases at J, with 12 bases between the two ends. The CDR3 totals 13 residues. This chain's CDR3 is CSATGTADQPQHF. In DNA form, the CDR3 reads TGCAGTGCTACAGGGACTGCGGATCAGCCCCAGCATTTT.

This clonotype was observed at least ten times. The CDR3: CASSLGAAFGQPQHF. The CDR3 DNA is TGTGCCAGCAGCTTAGGGGCGGCCTTTGGACAGCCCCAGCATTTT. This chain links TRBV11-2 with TRBJ1-5, with D uncertain. From germline, CDR1 is SGHAT and CDR2 FQNNGV. The V gene lost 1 base and the J gene lost 7 bases, with 14 bases spanning the gap. The CDR3 has 15 amino acids.

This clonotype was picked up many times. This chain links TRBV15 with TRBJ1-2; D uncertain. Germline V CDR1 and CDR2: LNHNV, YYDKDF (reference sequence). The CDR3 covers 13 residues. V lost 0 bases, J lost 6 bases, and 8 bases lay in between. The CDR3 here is CATSRDGYDGYTF. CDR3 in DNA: TGTGCCACCAGCAGAGATGGGTACGATGGCTACACCTTC.

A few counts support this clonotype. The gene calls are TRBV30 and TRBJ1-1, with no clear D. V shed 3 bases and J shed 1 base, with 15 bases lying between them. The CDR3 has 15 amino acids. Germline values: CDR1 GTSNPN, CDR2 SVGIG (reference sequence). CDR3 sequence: CAWRAFETANTEAFF. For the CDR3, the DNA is TGTGCCTGGAGGGCCTTCGAGACGGCGAACACTGAAGCTTTCTTT.

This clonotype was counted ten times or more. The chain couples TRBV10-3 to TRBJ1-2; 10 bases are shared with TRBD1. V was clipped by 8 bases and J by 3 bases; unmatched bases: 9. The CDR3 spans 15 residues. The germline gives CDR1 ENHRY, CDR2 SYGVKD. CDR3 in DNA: TGTGCCATCGCTGGGGACAGGGGATGGGACTATGGCTACACCTTC. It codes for CAIAGDRGWDYGYTF.

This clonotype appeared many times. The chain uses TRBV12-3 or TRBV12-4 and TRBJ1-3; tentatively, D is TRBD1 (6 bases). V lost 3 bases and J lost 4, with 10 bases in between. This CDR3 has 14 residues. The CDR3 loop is CASSFRGRGNTIYF. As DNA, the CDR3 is TGTGCCAGCAGTTTCCGGGGGCGCGGAAACACCATATATTTT.

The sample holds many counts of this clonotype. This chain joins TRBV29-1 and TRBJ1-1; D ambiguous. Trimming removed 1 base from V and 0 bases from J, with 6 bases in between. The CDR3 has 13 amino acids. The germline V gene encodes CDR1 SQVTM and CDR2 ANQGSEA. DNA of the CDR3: TGCAGCGTTGAAGGGTCCTTGAACACTGAAGCTTTCTTT. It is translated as CSVEGSLNTEAFF.

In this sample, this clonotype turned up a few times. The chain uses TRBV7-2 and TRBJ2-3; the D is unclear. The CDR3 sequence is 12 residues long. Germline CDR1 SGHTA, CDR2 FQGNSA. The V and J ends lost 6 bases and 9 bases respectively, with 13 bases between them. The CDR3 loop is CASRMDRGTQYF. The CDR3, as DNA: TGTGCCAGCAGAATGGATAGAGGCACGCAGTATTTT.

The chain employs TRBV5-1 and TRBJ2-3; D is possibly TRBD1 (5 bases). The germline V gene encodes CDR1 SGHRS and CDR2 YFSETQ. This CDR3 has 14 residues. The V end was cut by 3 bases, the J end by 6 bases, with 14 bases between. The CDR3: CASSWGGIGDTQYF. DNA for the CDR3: TGCGCCAGCAGCTGGGGCGGAATTGGGGATACGCAGTATTTT.

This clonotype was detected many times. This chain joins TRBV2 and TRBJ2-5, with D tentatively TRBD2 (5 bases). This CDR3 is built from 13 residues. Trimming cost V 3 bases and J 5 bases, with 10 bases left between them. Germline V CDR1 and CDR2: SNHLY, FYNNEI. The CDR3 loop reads CASSEDWWETQYF. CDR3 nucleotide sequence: TGTGCCAGCAGTGAGGACTGGTGGGAGACCCAGTACTTC.

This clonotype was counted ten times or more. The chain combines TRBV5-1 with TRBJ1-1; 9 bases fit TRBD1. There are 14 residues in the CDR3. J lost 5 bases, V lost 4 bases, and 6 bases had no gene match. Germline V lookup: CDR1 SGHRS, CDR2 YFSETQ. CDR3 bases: TGCGCCAGCAGCACCCGACAGGGGGTAACTGAAGCTTTCTTT. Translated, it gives CASSTRQGVTEAFF.

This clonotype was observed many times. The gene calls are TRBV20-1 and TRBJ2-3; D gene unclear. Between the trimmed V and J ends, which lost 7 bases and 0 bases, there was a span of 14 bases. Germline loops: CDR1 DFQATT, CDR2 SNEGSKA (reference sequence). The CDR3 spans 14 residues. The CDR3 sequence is CSGWTQSSTDTQYF. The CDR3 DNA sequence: TGCAGTGGCTGGACGCAGTCTAGCACAGATACGCAGTATTTT.

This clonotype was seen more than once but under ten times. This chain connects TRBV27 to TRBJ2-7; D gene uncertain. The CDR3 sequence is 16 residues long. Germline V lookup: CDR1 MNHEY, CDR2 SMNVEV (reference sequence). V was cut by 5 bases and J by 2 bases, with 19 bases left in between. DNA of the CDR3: TGTGCCAGCAGTCCGGCCCCGGGCCTCTCGACCTACGAGCAGTACTTC. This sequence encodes CASSPAPGLSTYEQYF.

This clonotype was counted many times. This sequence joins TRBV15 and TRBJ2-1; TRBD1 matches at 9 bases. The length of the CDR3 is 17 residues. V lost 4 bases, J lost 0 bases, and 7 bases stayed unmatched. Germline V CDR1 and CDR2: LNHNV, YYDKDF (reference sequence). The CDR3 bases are TGTGCCACCAGCATTGGGACAGGGCTAAGCTCCTACAATGAGCAGTTCTTC. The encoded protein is CATSIGTGLSSYNEQFF.